The sequence of this TCR beta chain was determined in a study of shared clonotypes between healthy human individuals. Study-wide context: Researchers assigned three CD4 naive, three CD4 memory, two CD8 naive and one CD8 memory plate to each donor. General observations from the study: Rarefaction showed sorted-subset sequencing was incomplete despite large depth.

As regards this clone: Its antigen is undetermined.

Assay execution took place at the deep level. The authors distributed each subset's genomic DNA evenly over several immunoSEQ plates. TCRdb keeps only in-frame clones here, not all; method: immunoSEQ multiplex PCR. The repertoire holds roughly 2,500,000 clones, with approximately 93% as singletons. Per germline, CDR1 SGHTA and CDR2 FQGTGA. The CDR3 has 15 amino acids. Unmatched junction bases numbered 8, after V lost 5 bases and J lost 5 bases. Sequencing was performed on naive CD4+ T cells from PBMCs. Subset noted: CD45RA+ positively selected. The TCR was taken from a man aged 18 to 30 in good health. Some clones in this sample may be carry-over from other donors' samples. This chain joins TRBV7-3 and TRBJ1-2; 10 bases are a match to TRBD1. CDR3 protein: CASSLEGQGRYGYTF. The CDR3 DNA reads TGTGCCAGCAGCCTAGAGGGACAGGGGCGATATGGCTACACCTTC.